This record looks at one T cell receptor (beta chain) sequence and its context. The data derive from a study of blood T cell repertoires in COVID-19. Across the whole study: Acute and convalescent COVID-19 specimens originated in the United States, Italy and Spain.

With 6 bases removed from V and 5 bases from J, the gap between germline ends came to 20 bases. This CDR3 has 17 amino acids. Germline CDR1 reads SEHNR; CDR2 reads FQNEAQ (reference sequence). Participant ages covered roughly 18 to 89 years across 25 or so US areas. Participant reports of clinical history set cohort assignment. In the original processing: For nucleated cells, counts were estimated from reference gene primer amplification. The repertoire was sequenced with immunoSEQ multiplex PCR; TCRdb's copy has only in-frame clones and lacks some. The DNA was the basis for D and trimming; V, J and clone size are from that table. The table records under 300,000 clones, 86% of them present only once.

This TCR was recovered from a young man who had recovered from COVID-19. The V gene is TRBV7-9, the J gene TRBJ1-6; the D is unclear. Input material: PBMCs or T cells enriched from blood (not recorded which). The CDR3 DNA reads TGTGCCAGCAGTACCGCGCCCATCGGAGCGAATAATTCACCCCTCCACTTT. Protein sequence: CASSTAPIGANNSPLHF.